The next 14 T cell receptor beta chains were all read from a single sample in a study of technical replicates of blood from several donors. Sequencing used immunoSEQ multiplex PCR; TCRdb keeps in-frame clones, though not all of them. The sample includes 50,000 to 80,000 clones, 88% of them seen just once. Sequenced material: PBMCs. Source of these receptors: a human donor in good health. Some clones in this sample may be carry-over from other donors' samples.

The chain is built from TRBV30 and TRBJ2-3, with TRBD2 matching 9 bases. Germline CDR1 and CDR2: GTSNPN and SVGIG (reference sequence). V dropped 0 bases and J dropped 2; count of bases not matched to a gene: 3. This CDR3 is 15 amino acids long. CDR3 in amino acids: CAWSVLAGDTDTQYF. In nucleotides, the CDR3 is TGTGCCTGGAGTGTGTTAGCGGGGGACACAGATACGCAGTATTTT.

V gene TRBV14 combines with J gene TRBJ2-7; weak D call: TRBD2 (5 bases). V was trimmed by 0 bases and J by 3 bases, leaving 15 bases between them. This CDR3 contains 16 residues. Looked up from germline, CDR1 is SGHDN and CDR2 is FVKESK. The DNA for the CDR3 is TGTGCCAGCAGCCAAGAAAAATTGGAGGACCGCTACGAGCAGTACTTC. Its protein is CASSQEKLEDRYEQYF.

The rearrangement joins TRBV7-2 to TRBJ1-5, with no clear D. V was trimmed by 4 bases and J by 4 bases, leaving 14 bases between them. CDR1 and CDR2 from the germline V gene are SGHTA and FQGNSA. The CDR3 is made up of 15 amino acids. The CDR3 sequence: CASSSSGSANQPQHF. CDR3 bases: TGTGCCAGCAGCTCATCGGGTTCGGCTAATCAGCCCCAGCATTTT. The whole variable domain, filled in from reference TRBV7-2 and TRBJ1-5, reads GAGVSQSPSNKVTEKGKDVELRCDPISGHTALYWYRQSLGQGLEFLIYFQGNSAPDKSGLPSDRFSAERTGGSVSTLTIQRTQQEDSAVYLCASSSSGSANQPQHFGDGTRLSIL.

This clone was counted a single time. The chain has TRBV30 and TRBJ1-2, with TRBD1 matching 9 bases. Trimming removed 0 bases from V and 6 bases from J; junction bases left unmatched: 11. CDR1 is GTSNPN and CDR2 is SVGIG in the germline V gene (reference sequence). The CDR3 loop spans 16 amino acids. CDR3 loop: CAWSVHFNRGQDGYTF. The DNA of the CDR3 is TGTGCCTGGAGTGTCCACTTCAACAGGGGGCAAGATGGCTACACCTTC.

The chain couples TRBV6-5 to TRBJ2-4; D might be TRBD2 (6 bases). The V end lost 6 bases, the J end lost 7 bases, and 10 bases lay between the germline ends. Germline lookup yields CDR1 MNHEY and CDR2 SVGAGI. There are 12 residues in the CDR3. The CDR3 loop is CASSPGRNIQYF. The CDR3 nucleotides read TGTGCCAGCAGCCCAGGGAGGAACATTCAGTACTTC.

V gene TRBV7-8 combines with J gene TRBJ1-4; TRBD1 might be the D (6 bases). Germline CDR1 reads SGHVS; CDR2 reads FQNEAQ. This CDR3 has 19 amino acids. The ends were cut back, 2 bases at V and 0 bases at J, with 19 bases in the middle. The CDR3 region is CASSLKDSTPSSTNEKLFF. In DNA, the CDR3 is TGTGCCAGCAGCTTAAAGGACAGTACCCCGAGCTCAACTAATGAAAAACTGTTTTTT.

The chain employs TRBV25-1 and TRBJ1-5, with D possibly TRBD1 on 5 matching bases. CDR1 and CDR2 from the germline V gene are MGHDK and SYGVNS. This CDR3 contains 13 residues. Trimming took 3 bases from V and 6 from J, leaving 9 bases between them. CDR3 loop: CASSEPGGQPQHF. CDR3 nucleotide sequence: TGTGCCAGCAGTGAGCCCGGGGGTCAGCCCCAGCATTTT.

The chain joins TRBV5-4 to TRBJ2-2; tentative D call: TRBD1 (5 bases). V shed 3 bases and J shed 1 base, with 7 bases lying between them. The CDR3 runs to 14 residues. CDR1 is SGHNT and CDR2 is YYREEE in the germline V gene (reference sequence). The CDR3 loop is CASSSGQNTGELFF. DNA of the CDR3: TGTGCCAGCAGCTCCGGACAGAACACCGGGGAGCTGTTTTTT. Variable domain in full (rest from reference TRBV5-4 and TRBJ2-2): ETGVTQSPTHLIKTRGQQVTLRCSSQSGHNTVSWYQQALGQGPQFIFQYYREEENGRGNFPPRFSGLQFPNYSSELNVNALELDDSALYLCASSSGQNTGELFFGEGSRLTVL.

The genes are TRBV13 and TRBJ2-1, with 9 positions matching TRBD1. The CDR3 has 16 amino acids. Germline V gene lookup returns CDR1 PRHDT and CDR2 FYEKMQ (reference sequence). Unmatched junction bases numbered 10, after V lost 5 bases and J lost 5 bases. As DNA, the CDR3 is TGTGCCAGCAGCCAAAACAGGGGGCCGGAAGACAATGAGCAGTTCTTC. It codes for CASSQNRGPEDNEQFF.

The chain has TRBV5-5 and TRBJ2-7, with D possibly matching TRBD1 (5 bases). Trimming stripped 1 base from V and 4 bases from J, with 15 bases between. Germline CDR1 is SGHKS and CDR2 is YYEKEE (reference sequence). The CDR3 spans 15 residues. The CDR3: CASSLIGAPEYEQYF. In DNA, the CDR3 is TGTGCCAGCAGCTTGATAGGGGCCCCCGAATACGAGCAGTACTTC.

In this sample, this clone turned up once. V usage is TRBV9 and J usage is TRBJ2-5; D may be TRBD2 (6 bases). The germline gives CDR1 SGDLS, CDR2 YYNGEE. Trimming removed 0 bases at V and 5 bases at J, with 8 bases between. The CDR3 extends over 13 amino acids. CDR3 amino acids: CASSVDGGETQYF. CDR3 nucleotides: TGTGCCAGCAGCGTAGACGGAGGGGAGACCCAGTACTTC.

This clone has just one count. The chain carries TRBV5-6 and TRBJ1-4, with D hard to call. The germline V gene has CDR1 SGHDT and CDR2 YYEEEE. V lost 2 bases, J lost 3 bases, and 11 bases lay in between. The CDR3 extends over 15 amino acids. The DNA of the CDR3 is TGTGCCAGCAGCTTTCGGGGTTCTTCTAATGAAAAACTGTTTTTT. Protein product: CASSFRGSSNEKLFF. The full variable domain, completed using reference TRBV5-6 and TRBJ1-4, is DAGVTQSPTHLIKTRGQQVTLRCSPKSGHDTVSWYQQALGQGPQFIFQYYEEEERQRGNFPDRFSGHQFPNYSSELNVNALLLGDSALYLCASSFRGSSNEKLFFGSGTQLSVL.

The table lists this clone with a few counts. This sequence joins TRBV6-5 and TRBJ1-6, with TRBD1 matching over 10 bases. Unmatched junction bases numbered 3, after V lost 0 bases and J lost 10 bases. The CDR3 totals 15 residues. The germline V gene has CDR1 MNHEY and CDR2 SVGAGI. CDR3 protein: CASSYSGDRGSPLHF. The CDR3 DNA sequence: TGTGCCAGCAGTTACTCCGGGGACAGGGGATCACCCCTCCACTTT.

CDR3: CSVVAFGQILNYGYTF. CDR3 DNA: TGCAGCGTTGTAGCGTTTGGCCAGATACTTAACTATGGCTACACCTTC. The rearrangement links TRBV29-1 to TRBJ1-2; D unclear. The germline gives CDR1 SQVTM, CDR2 ANQGSEA. Trimming cost V 4 bases and J 1 base, with 19 bases left between them. The CDR3 has 16 amino acids. The whole variable domain, remainder taken from reference TRBV29-1 and TRBJ1-2, is SAVISQKPSRDICQRGTSLTIQCQVDSQVTMMFWYRQQPGQSLTLIATANQGSEATYESGFVIDKFPISRPNLTFSTLTVSNMSPEDSSIYLCSVVAFGQILNYGYTFGSGTRLTVV.